The 17 T cell receptor beta chains listed next were all sequenced from one sample in a study of PD-L1 blockade in urothelial cancer (dated by TCRdb to the late 2010s). Receptor libraries were prepared by the immunoSEQ multiplex PCR assay. TCRdb re-hosts the immuneACCESS table, in-frame sequences only. Its copies lack some clones; in the studies checked, an unresolved V gene accounts for under half of them, and the cause for the rest is not known. This sample gives 85,000 to 130,000 clones in total; about 90% of them show up just once. The biggest ten clones account for 0.8% to 1% of the sample. The specimen was PBMCs, collected around atezolizumab (anti-PD-L1) treatment. The receptors here all came from a woman of 80 years or more with urothelial cancer.

This chain joins TRBV28 and TRBJ2-1; D remains unclear. The ends were cut back, 3 bases at V and 0 bases at J, with 12 bases in the middle. The germline V gene has CDR1 MDHEN and CDR2 SYDVKM. The CDR3 has 16 residues. CDR3 in amino acids: CASSLNDRSSYNEQFF. In DNA, the CDR3 is TGTGCCAGCAGTTTGAACGATCGGAGCTCCTACAATGAGCAGTTCTTC.

The chain links TRBV15 to TRBJ2-2; 10 bases fit TRBD1. The CDR3 spans 16 residues. With V trimmed by 6 bases and J by 2 bases, 6 bases remained unmatched. CDR1 and CDR2 (germline): LNHNV, YYDKDF (reference sequence). DNA of the CDR3: TGTGCCACCAGAGCTCAGACAGGGGGCAACACCGGGGAGCTGTTTTTT. It yields the protein CATRAQTGGNTGELFF.

The V and J genes are TRBV5-6 and TRBJ1-2, with D unclear. The germline V gene encodes CDR1 SGHDT and CDR2 YYEEEE. The V end was cut by 4 bases, the J end by 4 bases, with 11 bases between. The CDR3 consists of 13 residues. The chain's CDR3 is CASSVKRGYGYTF. The CDR3 DNA is TGTGCCAGCAGCGTCAAGCGGGGCTATGGCTACACCTTC.

This clone was recorded once. The chain links TRBV5-1 to TRBJ2-6, with 7 bases fitting TRBD2. Germline trimming cut 4 bases from V and 0 bases from J; bases unmatched to any gene: 4. There are 16 residues in the CDR3. Germline loops: CDR1 SGHRS, CDR2 YFSETQ. The CDR3, as DNA: TGCGCCAGCAGCCCTAGCGGAGGCTCTGGGGCCAACGTCCTGACTTTC. It encodes CASSPSGGSGANVLTF.

The CDR3 DNA sequence: TGTGCCAGCAGTTCCCTACTAGCGGGAGTTAGTGAGCAGTTCTTC. Its translation: CASSSLLAGVSEQFF. The rearrangement uses TRBV27 and TRBJ2-1; 11 positions match TRBD2. This CDR3 is built from 15 residues. Germline CDR1 is MNHEY and CDR2 is SMNVEV (reference sequence). After removal of 4 bases from V and 9 bases from J, the junction contained 8 bases not matched to a gene.

This rearrangement joins TRBV9 to TRBJ1-1, with 8 bases identical to TRBD1. The CDR3 runs to 15 residues. CDR1 SGDLS and CDR2 YYNGEE come from the germline V gene. Trimming cost V 4 bases and J 0 bases; bases outside gene matches: 5. CDR3 protein: CASSLGQGLNTEAFF. In DNA, the CDR3 is TGTGCCAGCAGCTTAGGACAGGGCTTGAACACTGAAGCTTTCTTT. Together with reference TRBV9 and TRBJ1-1, the CDR3 gives the full variable domain: DSGVTQTPKHLITATGQRVTLRCSPRSGDLSVYWYQQSLDQGLQFLIQYYNGEERAKGNILERFSAQQFPDLHSELNLSSLELGDSALYFCASSLGQGLNTEAFFGQGTRLTVV.

The chain joins TRBV5-1 to TRBJ2-7; 12 bases fit TRBD1. The V gene end was trimmed by 3 bases and the J gene end by 6 bases; junction bases not matched to a gene: 4. From germline, CDR1 is SGHRS and CDR2 YFSETQ. The CDR3 is 14 amino acids. The chain's CDR3 is CASSSGTGGPEQYF. In DNA, the CDR3 is TGCGCCAGCAGCTCCGGGACAGGGGGCCCCGAGCAGTACTTC. Filled out from reference TRBV5-1 and TRBJ2-7, the complete variable domain reads KAGVTQTPRYLIKTRGQQVTLSCSPISGHRSVSWYQQTPGQGLQFLFEYFSETQRNKGNFPGRFSGRQFSNSRSEMNVSTLELGDSALYLCASSSGTGGPEQYFGPGTRLTVT.

The genes are TRBV28 and TRBJ1-1; D is perhaps TRBD1 (5 bases). CDR3 size: 12 residues. Germline V gene lookup returns CDR1 MDHEN and CDR2 SYDVKM. V shed 6 bases and J shed 4 bases, with 9 bases lying between them. This CDR3 is CASSATATEAFF. As DNA, the CDR3 is TGTGCCAGCAGCGCGACAGCCACTGAAGCTTTCTTT. Supplemented by reference TRBV28 and TRBJ1-1, the full variable domain reads DVKVTQSSRYLVKRTGEKVFLECVQDMDHENMFWYRQDPGLGLRLIYFSYDVKMKEKGDIPEGYSVSREKKERFSLILESASTNQTSMYLCASSATATEAFFGQGTRLTVV.

CDR3 bases: TGTGCCAGCAGCTCTAGCGGGACGCCAGACAATGAGCAGTTCTTC. Protein sequence: CASSSSGTPDNEQFF. The J gene is TRBJ2-1, the V gene TRBV7-8; TRBD2 matches at 9 bases. Germline values: CDR1 SGHVS, CDR2 FQNEAQ. V was pared by 4 bases and J by 5 bases, with 6 bases of the junction left unmatched. This CDR3 spans 15 amino acids. The variable domain in full, completed from reference TRBV7-8 and TRBJ2-1, reads GAGVSQSPRYKVAKRGQDVALRCDPISGHVSLFWYQQALGQGPEFLTYFQNEAQLDKSGLPSDRFFAERPEGSVSTLKIQRTQQEDSAVYLCASSSSGTPDNEQFFGPGTRLTVL.

The CDR3: CASSLKRVTEAFF. In DNA, the CDR3 is TGTGCCAGCAGCCTAAAACGGGTCACTGAAGCTTTCTTT. J is TRBJ1-1 and V is TRBV28; no clear D. Germline CDR1 is MDHEN and CDR2 is SYDVKM. The CDR3 totals 13 residues. The ends were cut back, 6 bases at V and 4 bases at J, with 12 bases in the middle.

J is TRBJ2-4 and V is TRBV6-1; perhaps TRBD2 as D (5 bases). Deletions cut 0 bases from V and 1 base from J, with 10 bases between. The CDR3 has 16 residues. Germline CDR1 and CDR2: MNHNS and SASEGT. This CDR3 reads CASSEAYRGAKNIQYF. The CDR3 bases are TGTGCCAGCAGTGAAGCATATAGAGGGGCCAAAAACATTCAGTACTTC.

The chain has TRBV7-9 and TRBJ1-1; 7 positions agree with TRBD1. The germline gives CDR1 SEHNR, CDR2 FQNEAQ (reference sequence). The CDR3 sequence is 14 residues long. Losses at the gene ends were 5 bases for V and 5 bases for J; bases not matched to a gene: 8. The CDR3 nucleotides are TGTGCCAGCAGCCGAACAGGGGCGGTGACTGAAGCTTTCTTT. Amino acid sequence: CASSRTGAVTEAFF.

The chain joins TRBV5-1 to TRBJ2-5, with 10 positions matching TRBD1. V trimming: 3 bases; J trimming: 5 bases; junction bases outside the gene matches: 7. Germline values: CDR1 SGHRS, CDR2 YFSETQ. CDR3 size: 15 residues. CDR3 in amino acids: CASSSTGGDWETQYF. CDR3 DNA: TGCGCCAGCAGCTCGACAGGGGGCGACTGGGAGACCCAGTACTTC.

A word on this clone: Other DNA sequences in this specimen translate into the identical CDR3. The rearrangement links TRBV6-6 to TRBJ1-1; TRBD1 matches at 11 bases. The V gene's germline CDR1 is MNHNY and CDR2 SVGAGI (reference sequence). With 0 bases clipped from V and 5 bases from J, the junction kept 2 bases outside the gene matches. The CDR3 covers 15 residues. The CDR3: CASSYSGTGGTEAFF. The CDR3, as DNA: TGTGCCAGCAGTTACTCGGGGACAGGGGGAACTGAAGCTTTCTTT.

A single count supports this clone. This chain links TRBV27 with TRBJ1-1; TRBD1 matches 8 bases. The CDR3 is 16 residues long. Germline values: CDR1 MNHEY, CDR2 SMNVEV (reference sequence). V was pared by 5 bases and J by 4 bases, with 12 bases of the junction left unmatched. CDR3 in amino acids: CASSRGSGGAGTEAFF. Written as DNA, the CDR3 is TGTGCCAGCAGTAGGGGGTCAGGGGGCGCAGGCACTGAAGCTTTCTTT.

This chain links TRBV30 with TRBJ2-7; D possibly corresponds to TRBD1 (6 bases). Germline V gene sequence: CDR1 GTSNPN, CDR2 SVGIG (reference sequence). V lost 5 bases and J 2 bases, leaving 10 bases between the germline ends. This CDR3 region has 12 residues. CDR3 nucleotide sequence: TGTGCCTGGGATGGGGGCGCCTACGAGCAGTACTTC. This sequence encodes CAWDGGAYEQYF.

This chain links TRBV7-3 with TRBJ2-2; 10 nucleotides line up with TRBD1. CDR3 size: 14 residues. Trimming took 5 bases from V and 5 from J; bases not matched to a gene: 2. From germline, CDR1 is SGHTA and CDR2 FQGTGA. This CDR3 is CASSGQGGTGELFF. In DNA, the CDR3 is TGTGCCAGCAGCGGACAGGGGGGGACCGGGGAGCTGTTTTTT. Filled out from reference TRBV7-3 and TRBJ2-2, the complete variable domain reads GAGVSQTPSNKVTEKGKYVELRCDPISGHTALYWYRQSLGQGPEFLIYFQGTGAADDSGLPNDRFFAVRPEGSVSTLKIQRTERGDSAVYLCASSGQGGTGELFFGEGSRLTVL.